This T cell receptor (beta chain) was identified during a study of vaccination and CD4 T cells after COVID-19. Background on the study: Nine or ten convalescent cases were mild and one was severe, and all had been SARS-CoV-2 positive by nasal swab PCR. Each post-COVID sample was drawn after diagnosis, and the median interval was roughly 100 days (range 35 to 161).

Documented treatment: approximately nine-day PBMC culture with coronavirus spike peptide pools or control peptides (ViraFEST assay). Expanded clonotypes were found by TCR sequencing after peptide-pool stimulation (ViraFEST). Investigators isolated CD4+ T cells by negative selection after roughly 9 days of culture. To note about this clonotype: Antigen specificity is unknown.

With the Oncomine TCR Beta short-read assay, DNA from cultured CD4+ T cells was sequenced. TCRdb reprocessed the PCR reads with MiXCR, giving one entry per CDR3 protein. The profile shows approximately 17,000 distinct CDR3 sequences, approximately 51% of them singletons. J gave up 4 bases and V 2 bases, and 4 bases lay outside the gene matches. The CDR3 has 17 residues. Germline V lookup: CDR1 SGHNT, CDR2 YYREEE (reference sequence). The source of this sequence is a human donor who had recovered from COVID-19. What was sequenced was CD4+ T cells from blood, cultured in vitro. The V call is TRBV5-4, the J call TRBJ2-2, with 14 bases that match TRBD2. CDR3 residues: CASSLGTSGSATGELFF. In DNA, the CDR3 is TGTGCCAGCAGCTTAGGGACTAGCGGGAGTGCCACCGGGGAGCTGTTTTTT.